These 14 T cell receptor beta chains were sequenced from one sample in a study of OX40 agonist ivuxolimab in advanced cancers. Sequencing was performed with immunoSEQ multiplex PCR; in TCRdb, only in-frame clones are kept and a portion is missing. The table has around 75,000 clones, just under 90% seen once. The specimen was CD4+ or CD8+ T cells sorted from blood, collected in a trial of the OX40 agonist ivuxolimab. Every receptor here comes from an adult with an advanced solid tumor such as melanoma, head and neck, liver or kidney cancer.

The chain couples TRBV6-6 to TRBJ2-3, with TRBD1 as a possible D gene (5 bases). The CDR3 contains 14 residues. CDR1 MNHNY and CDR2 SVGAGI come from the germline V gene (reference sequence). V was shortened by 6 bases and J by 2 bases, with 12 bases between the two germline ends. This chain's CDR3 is CASRVRGSTDTQYF. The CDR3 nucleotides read TGTGCCAGCAGGGTTAGGGGATCCACAGATACGCAGTATTTT.

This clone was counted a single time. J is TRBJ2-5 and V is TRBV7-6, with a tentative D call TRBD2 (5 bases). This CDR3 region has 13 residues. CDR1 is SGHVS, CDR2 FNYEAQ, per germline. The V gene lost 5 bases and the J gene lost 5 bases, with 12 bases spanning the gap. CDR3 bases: TGTGCCAGCAGCCCGAGCCGAGGGGAGACCCAGTACTTC. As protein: CASSPSRGETQYF. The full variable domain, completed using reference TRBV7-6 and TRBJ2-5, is GAGVSQSPRYKVTKRGQDVALRCDPISGHVSLYWYRQALGQGPEFLTYFNYEAQQDKSGLPNDRFSAERPEGSISTLTIQRTEQRDSAMYRCASSPSRGETQYFGPGTRLLVL.

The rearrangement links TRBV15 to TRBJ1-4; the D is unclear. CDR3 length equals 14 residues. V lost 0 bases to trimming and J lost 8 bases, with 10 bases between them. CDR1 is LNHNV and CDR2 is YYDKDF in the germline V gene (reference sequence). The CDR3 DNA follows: TGTGCCACCAGCAGAGATCGGGTGGCAGAAAAACTGTTTTTT. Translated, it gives CATSRDRVAEKLFF.

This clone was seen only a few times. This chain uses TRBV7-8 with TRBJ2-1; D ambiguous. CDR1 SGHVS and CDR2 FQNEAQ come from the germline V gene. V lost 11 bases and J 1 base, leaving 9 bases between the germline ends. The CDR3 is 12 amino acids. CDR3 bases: TGTGCCTCCAGTTTATCCTACAATGAGCAGTTCTTC. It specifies CASSLSYNEQFF. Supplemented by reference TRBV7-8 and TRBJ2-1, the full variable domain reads GAGVSQSPRYKVAKRGQDVALRCDPISGHVSLFWYQQALGQGPEFLTYFQNEAQLDKSGLPSDRFFAERPEGSVSTLKIQRTQQEDSAVYLCASSLSYNEQFFGPGTRLTVL.

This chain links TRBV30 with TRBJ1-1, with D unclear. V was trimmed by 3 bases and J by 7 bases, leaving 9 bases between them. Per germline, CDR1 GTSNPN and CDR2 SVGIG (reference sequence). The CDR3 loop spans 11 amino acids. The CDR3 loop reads CAWRFWGEAFF. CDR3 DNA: TGTGCCTGGAGGTTCTGGGGTGAAGCTTTCTTT. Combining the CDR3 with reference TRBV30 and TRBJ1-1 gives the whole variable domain SQTIHQWPATLVQPVGSPLSLECTVEGTSNPNLYWYRQAAGRGLQLLFYSVGIGQISSEVPQNLSASRPQDRQFILSSKKLLLSDSGFYLCAWRFWGEAFFGQGTRLTVV.

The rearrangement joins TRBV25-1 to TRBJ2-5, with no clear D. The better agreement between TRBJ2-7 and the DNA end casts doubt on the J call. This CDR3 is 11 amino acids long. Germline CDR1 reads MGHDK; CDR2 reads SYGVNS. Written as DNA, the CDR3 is TGTGCCAGCAGTGGCATCTACGAGCAGTACTTC. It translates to CASSGIYEQYF.

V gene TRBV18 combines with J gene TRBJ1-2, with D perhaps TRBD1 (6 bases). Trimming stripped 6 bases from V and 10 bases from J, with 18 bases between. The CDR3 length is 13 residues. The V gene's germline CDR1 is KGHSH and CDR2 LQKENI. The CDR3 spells CASSDSIVDSYTF. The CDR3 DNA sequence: TGTGCCAGCTCGGACAGTATAGTAGATTCCTACACCTTC.

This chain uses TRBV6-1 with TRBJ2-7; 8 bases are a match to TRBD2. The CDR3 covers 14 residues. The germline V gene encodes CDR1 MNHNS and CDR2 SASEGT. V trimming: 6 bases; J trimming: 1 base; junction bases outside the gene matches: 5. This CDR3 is CASRAGGRSYEQYF. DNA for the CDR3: TGTGCCAGCAGGGCGGGAGGACGGTCCTACGAGCAGTACTTC.

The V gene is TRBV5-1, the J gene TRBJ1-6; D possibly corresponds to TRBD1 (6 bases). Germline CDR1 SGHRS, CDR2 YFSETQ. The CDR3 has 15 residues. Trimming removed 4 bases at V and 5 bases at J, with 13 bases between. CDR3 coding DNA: TGCGCCAGCAGCCCCCGCGAGGGGGATAATTCACCCCTCCACTTT. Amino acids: CASSPREGDNSPLHF.

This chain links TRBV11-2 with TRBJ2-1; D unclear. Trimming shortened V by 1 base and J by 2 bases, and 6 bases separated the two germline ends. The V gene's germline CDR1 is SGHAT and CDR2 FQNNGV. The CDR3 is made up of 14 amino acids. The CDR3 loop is CASSLGPAYNEQFF. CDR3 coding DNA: TGTGCCAGCAGCTTAGGCCCTGCCTACAATGAGCAGTTCTTC.

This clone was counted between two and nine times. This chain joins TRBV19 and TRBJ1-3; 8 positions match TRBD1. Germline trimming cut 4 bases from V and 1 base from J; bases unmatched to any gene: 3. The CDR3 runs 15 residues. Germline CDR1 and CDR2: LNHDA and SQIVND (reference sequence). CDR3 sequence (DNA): TGTGCCAGTAGTAGAGGGACAGGATCTGGAAACACCATATATTTT. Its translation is CASSRGTGSGNTIYF.

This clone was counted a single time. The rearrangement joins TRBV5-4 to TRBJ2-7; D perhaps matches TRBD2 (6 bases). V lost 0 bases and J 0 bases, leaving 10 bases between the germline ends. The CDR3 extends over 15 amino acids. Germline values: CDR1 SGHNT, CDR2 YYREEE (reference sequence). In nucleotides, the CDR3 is TGTGCCAGCAGCTTGGGCGGGATGGCCTCCTACGAGCAGTACTTC. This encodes CASSLGGMASYEQYF.

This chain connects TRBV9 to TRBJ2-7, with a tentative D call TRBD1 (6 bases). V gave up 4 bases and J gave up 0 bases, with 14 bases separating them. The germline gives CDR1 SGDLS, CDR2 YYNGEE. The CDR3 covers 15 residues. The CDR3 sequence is CASSTGQGSSYEQYF. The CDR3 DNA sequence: TGTGCCAGCAGCACGGGCCAGGGGAGCTCCTACGAGCAGTACTTC.

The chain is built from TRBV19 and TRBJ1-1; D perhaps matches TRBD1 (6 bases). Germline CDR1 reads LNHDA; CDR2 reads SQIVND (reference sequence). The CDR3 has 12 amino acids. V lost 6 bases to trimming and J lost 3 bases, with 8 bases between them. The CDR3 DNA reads TGTGCCAGTAGGGACAGTTACACTGAAGCTTTCTTT. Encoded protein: CASRDSYTEAFF.